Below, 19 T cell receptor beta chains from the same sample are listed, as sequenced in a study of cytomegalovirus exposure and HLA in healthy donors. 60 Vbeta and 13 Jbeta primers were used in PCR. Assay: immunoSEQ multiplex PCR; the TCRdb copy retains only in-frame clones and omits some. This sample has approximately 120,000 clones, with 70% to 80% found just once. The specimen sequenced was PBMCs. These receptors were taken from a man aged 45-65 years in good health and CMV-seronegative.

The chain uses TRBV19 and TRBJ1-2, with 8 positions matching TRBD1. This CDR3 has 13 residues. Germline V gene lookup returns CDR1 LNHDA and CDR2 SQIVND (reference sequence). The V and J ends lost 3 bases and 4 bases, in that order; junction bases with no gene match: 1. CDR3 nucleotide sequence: TGTGCCAGTAGTATGGGACAGGTCTATGGCTACACCTTC. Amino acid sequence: CASSMGQVYGYTF.

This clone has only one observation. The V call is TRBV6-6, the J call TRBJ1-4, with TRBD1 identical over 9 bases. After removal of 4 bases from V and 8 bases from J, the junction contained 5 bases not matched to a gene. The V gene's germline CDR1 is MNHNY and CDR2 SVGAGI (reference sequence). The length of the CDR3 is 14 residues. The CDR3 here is CASSSGTGLEKLFF. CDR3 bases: TGTGCCAGCAGTTCCGGGACAGGGTTAGAAAAACTGTTTTTT.

The DNA of the CDR3 is TGTGCCAGCAGTTTAACCGGGACAGGGACAGATACGCAGTATTTT. It codes for CASSLTGTGTDTQYF. This rearrangement joins TRBV27 to TRBJ2-3; TRBD1 agrees at 9 bases. Germline lookup yields CDR1 MNHEY and CDR2 SMNVEV (reference sequence). The CDR3 contains 15 residues. The junction had 3 bases not matched to a gene; V was cut back by 2 bases and J by 3 bases.

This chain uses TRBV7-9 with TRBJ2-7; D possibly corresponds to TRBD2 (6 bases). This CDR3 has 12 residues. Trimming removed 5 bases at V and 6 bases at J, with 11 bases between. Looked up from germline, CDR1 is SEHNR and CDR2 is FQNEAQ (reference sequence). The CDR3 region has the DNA TGTGCCAGCAGCGGTTTGGGGGGCGAGCAGTACTTC. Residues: CASSGLGGEQYF. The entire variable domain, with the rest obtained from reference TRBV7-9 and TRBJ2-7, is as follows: DTGVSQNPRHKITKRGQNVTFRCDPISEHNRLYWYRQTLGQGPEFLTYFQNEAQLEKSRLLSDRFSAERPKGSFSTLEIQRTEQGDSAMYLCASSGLGGEQYFGPGTRLTVT.

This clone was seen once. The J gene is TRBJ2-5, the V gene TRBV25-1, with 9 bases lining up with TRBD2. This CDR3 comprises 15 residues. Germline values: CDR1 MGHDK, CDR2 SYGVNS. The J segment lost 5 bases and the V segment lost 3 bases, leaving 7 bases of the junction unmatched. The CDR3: CASSDPAGGGETQYF. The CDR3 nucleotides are TGTGCCAGCAGTGACCCGGCGGGAGGGGGGGAGACCCAGTACTTC.

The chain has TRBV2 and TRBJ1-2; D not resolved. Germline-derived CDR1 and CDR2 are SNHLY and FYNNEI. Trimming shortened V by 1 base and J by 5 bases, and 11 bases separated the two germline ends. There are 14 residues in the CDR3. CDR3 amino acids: CASSEDPGFYGYTF. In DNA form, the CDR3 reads TGTGCCAGCAGTGAAGATCCAGGCTTTTATGGCTACACCTTC. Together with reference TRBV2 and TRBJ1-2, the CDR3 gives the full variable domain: EPEVTQTPSHQVTQMGQEVILRCVPISNHLYFYWYRQILGQKVEFLVSFYNNEISEKSEIFDDQFSVERPDGSNFTLKIRSTKLEDSAMYFCASSEDPGFYGYTFGSGTRLTVV.

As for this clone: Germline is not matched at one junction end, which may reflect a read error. The DNA for the CDR3 is TGTGCTAGCAGGCCAACAGGGGGCCCCGGGGAGCTGTTTTTT. This translates into CASRPTGGPGELFF. The rearrangement joins TRBV7-7 to TRBJ2-2; 9 nucleotides match TRBD1. The germline V gene has CDR1 SSHAT and CDR2 FNYEAQ (reference sequence). The CDR3 loop spans 14 amino acids.

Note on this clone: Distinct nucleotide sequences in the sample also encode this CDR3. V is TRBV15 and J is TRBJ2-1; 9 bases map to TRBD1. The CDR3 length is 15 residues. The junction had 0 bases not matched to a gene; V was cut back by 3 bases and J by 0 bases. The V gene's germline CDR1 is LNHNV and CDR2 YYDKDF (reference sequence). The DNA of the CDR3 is TGTGCCACCAGCAGGGACAGGGGCTCCTACAATGAGCAGTTCTTC. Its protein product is CATSRDRGSYNEQFF.

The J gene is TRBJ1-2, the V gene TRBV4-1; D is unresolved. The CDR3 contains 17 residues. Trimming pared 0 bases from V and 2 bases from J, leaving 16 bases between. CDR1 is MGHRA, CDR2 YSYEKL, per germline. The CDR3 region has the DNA TGCGCCAGCAGCCAAGATCCTAACAGTATATTCAACTATGGCTACACCTTC. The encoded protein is CASSQDPNSIFNYGYTF.

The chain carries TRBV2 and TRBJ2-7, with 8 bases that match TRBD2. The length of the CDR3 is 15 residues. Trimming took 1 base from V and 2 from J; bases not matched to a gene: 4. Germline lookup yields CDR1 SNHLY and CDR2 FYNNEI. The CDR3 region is CASSEGEAGAYEQYF. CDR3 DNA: TGTGCCAGCAGTGAAGGGGAAGCGGGGGCCTACGAGCAGTACTTC.

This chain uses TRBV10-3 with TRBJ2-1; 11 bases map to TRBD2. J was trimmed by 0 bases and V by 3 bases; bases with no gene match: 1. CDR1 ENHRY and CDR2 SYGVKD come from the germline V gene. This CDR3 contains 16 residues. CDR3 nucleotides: TGTGCCATCAGTGACACTAGCGGGAGCTCCTACAATGAGCAGTTCTTC. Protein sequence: CAISDTSGSSYNEQFF.

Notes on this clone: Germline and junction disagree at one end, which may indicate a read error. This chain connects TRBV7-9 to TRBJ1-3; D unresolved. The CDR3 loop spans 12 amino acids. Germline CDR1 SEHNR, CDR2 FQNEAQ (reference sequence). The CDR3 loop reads CSSSWPEDTIYF. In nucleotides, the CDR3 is TGTTCCAGCAGCTGGCCAGAGGACACCATATATTTT.

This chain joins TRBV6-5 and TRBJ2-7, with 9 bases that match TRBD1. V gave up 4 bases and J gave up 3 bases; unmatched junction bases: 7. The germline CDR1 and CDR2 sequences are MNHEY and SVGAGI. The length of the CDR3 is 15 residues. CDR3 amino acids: CASSSTGTGLYEQYF. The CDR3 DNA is TGTGCCAGCAGTTCTACCGGGACAGGGCTCTACGAGCAGTACTTC.

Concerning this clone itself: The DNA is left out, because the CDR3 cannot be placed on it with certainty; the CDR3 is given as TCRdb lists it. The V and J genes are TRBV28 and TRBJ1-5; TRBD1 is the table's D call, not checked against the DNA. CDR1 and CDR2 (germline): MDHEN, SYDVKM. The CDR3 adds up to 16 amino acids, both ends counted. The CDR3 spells CASSFGEGTFNQPQHF.

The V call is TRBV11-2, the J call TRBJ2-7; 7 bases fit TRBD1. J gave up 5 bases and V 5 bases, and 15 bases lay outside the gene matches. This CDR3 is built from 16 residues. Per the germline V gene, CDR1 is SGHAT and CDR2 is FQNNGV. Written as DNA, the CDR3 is TGTGCCAGCAGCGTAGCAACCCCGACAGGGAACGACGAGCAGTACTTC. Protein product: CASSVATPTGNDEQYF.

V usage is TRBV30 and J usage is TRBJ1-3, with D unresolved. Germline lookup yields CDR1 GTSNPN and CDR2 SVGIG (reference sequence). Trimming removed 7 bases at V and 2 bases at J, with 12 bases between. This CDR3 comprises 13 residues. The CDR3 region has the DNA TGTGCCTCCTCTTCGACAACTGGAAACACCATATATTTT. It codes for CASSSTTGNTIYF.

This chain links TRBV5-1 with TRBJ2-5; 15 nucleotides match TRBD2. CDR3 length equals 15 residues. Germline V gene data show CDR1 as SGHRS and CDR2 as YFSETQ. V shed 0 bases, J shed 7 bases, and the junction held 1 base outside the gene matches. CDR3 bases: TGCGCCAGCAGCTTGGAGGGACTAGCGGGAGGGACCCAGTACTTC. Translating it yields CASSLEGLAGGTQYF.

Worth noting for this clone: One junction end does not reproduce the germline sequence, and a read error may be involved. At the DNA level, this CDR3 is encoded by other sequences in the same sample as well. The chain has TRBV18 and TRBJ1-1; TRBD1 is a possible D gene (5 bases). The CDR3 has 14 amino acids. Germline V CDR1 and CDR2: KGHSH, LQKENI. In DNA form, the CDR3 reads TGTGCCAGCTCACGGGAGGGACTGAACACCGAAGCTTTCTTT. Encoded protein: CASSREGLNTEAFF.

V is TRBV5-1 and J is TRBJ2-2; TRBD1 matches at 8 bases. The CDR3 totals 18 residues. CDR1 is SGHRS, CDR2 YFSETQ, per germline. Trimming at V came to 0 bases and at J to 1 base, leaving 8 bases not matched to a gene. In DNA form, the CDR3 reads TGCGCCAGCAGCTTGGTGGTCAGGGGGCGAGGGAACACCGGGGAGCTGTTTTTT. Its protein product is CASSLVVRGRGNTGELFF.